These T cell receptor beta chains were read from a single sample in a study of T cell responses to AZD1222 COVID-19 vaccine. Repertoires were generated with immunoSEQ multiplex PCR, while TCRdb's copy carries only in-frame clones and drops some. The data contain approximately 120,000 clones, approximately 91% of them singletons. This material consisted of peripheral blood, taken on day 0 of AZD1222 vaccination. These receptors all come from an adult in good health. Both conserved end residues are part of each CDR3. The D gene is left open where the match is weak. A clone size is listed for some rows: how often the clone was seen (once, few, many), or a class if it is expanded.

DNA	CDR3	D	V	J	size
TGTGCCGGCGCAATTGGACTAGCGTACACTGATACGCAGTATTTT	CAGAIGLAYTDTQYF	TRBD2	TRBV30	TRBJ2-3	-
TGTGCCAGTAGTATAAAGGACGGTATAAATCAGCCCCAGCATTTT	CASSIKDGINQPQHF	-	TRBV19	TRBJ1-5	-
TGTGCCAGCAGTGAAGCCAATCCCGGGACAGGGGGCTACACCTTC	CASSEANPGTGGYTF	TRBD1	TRBV6-1	TRBJ1-2	once
TGTGCCACCAGCAGAGATAGTGGGACAGCCTACAATGAGCAGTTCTTC	CATSRDSGTAYNEQFF	TRBD1	TRBV15	TRBJ2-1	-
TGCGCCAGCAGCCAAGAACCCACCTACGAGCAGTACTTC	CASSQEPTYEQYF	-	TRBV4-3	TRBJ2-7	-
TGTGCCAGCAGTTCGGCAGGGACGAACACTGAAGCTTTCTTT	CASSSAGTNTEAFF	-	TRBV6-5	TRBJ1-1	-
TGCAGTGCTAACGTTATAGATACGCAGTATTTT	CSANVIDTQYF	-	TRBV20-1	TRBJ2-3	-
TGCGCCAGCAGCTTGGGACAGGGGGCGAATGAGCAGTTCTTC	CASSLGQGANEQFF	TRBD1	TRBV5-1	TRBJ2-1	once
TGTGCCAGCAGCTTAGCGCGGACAGGGGTCTACGAGCAGTACTTC	CASSLARTGVYEQYF	TRBD1	TRBV7-6	TRBJ2-7	-
TGTGCCAGCAGCTTGAACTTGGCAGGAGACTATGGCTACACCTTC	CASSLNLAGDYGYTF	-	TRBV5-8	TRBJ1-2	-
TGTGCCAGCAGAACCGCGGGGACTAACTATGGCTACACCTTC	CASRTAGTNYGYTF	-	TRBV6-6	TRBJ1-2	-
TGTGCCAGCAGCTCCCTGGTCAGAGATACGCAGTATTTT	CASSSLVRDTQYF	-	TRBV13	TRBJ2-3	-